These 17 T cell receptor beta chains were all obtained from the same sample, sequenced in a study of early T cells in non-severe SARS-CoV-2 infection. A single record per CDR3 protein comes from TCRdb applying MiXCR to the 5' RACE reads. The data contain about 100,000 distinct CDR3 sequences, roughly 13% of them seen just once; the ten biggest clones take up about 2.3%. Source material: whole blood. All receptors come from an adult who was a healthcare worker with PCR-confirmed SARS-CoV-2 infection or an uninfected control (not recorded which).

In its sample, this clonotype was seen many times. CDR3: CASSEAWGNQPQHF. In nucleotides, the CDR3 is TGTGCCAGCAGTGAAGCATGGGGAAATCAGCCCCAGCATTTT. This sequence joins TRBV6-1 and TRBJ1-5; D gene ambiguous. The CDR3 contains 14 residues. Germline-derived CDR1 and CDR2 are MNHNS and SASEGT. Trimming left V 0 bases short and J 4 bases short, with 7 bases between.

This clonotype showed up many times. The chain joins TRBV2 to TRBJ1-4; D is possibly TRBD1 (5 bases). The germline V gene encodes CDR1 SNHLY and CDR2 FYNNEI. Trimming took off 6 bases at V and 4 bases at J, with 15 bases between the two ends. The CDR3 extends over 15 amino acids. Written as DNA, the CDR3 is TGTGCCAGCAGAAGTGAGGGGCCGGATAATGAAAAACTGTTTTTT. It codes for CASRSEGPDNEKLFF.

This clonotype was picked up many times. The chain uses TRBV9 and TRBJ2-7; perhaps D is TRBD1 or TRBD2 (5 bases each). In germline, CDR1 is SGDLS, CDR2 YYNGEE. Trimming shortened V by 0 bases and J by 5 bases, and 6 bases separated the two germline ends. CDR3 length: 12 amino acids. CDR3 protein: CASSVGDHEQYF. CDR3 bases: TGTGCCAGCAGCGTAGGGGACCACGAGCAGTACTTC.

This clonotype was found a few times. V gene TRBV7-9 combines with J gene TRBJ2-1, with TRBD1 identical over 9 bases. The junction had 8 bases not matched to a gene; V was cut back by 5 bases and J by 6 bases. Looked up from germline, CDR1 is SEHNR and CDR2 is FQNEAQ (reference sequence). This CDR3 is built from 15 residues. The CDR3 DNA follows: TGTGCCAGCAGCCCAGGACAGGGGCTGGGCAATGAGCAGTTCTTC. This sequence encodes CASSPGQGLGNEQFF.

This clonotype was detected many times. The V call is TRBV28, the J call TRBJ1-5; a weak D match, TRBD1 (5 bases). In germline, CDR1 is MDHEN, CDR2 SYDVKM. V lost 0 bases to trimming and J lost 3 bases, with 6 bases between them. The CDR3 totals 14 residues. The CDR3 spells CASSLWDNNQPQHF. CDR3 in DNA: TGTGCCAGCAGTTTATGGGACAACAATCAGCCCCAGCATTTT.

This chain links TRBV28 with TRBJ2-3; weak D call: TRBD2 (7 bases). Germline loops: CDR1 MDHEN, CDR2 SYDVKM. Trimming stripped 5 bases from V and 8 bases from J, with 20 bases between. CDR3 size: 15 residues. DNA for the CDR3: TGTGCCAGCAGTGCCCCCCGGGGAGGGGGGCTTACGCAGTATTTT. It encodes CASSAPRGGGLTQYF.

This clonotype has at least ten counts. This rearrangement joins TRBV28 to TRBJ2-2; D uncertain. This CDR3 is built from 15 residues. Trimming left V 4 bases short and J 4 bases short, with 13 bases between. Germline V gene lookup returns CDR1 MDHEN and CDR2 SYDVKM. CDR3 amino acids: CASSSRRPATGELFF. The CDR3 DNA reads TGTGCCAGCAGTTCTCGCCGGCCGGCCACCGGGGAGCTGTTTTTT.

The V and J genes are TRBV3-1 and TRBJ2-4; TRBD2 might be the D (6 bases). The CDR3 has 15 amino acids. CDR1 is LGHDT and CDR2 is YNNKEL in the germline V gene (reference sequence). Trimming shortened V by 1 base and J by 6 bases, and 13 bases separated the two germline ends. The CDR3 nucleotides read TGTGCCAGCAGCCAAGGGACGGGGGTCGGAAACATTCAGTACTTC. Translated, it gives CASSQGTGVGNIQYF.

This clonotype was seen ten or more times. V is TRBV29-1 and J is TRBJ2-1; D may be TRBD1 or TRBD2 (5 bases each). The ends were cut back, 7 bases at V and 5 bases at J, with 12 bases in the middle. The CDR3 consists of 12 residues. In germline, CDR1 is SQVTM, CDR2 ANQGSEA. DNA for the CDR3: TGCAGCGCTTGGGACCGGAACAATGAGCAGTTCTTC. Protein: CSAWDRNNEQFF.

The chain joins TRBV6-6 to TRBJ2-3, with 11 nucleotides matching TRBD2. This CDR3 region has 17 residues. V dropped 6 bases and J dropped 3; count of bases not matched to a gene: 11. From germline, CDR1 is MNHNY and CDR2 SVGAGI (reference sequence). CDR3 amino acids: CASSLPVAGGLTDTQYF. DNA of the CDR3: TGTGCCAGCAGCTTACCAGTAGCGGGGGGGCTGACAGATACGCAGTATTTT.

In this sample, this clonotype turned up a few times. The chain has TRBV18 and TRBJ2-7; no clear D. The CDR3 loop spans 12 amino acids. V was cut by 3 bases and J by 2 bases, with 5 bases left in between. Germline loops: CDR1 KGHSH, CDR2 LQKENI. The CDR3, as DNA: TGTGCCAGCTCACCTACTACCTACGAGCAGTACTTC. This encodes CASSPTTYEQYF.

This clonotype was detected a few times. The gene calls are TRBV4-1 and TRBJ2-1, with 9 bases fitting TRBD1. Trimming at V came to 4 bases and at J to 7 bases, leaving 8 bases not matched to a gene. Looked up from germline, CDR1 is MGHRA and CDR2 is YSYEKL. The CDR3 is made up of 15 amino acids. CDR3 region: CASSLKGTGSNEQFF. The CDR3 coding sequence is TGCGCCAGCAGCCTCAAGGGGACAGGGTCGAATGAGCAGTTCTTC.

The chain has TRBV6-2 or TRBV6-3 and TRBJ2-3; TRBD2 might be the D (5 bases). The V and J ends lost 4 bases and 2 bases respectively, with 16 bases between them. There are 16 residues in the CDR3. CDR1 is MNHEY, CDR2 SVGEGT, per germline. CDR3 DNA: TGTGCCAGCAGTTGGACCACAGCGGAAAACACAGATACGCAGTATTTT. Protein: CASSWTTAENTDTQYF.

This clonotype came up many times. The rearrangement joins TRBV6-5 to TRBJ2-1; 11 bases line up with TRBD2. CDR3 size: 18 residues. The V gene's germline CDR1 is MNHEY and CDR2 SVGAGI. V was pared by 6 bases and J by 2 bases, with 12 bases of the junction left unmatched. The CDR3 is CASSPLAGTSGAYNEQFF. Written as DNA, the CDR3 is TGTGCCAGCAGCCCTCTCGCCGGGACTAGCGGCGCCTACAATGAGCAGTTCTTC.

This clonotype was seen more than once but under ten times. In DNA form, the CDR3 reads TGTGCCACCAGCAGAGACGTAAACTATGGCTACACCTTC. It specifies CATSRDVNYGYTF. The gene calls are TRBV15 and TRBJ1-2; no clear D gene. Germline V gene data show CDR1 as LNHNV and CDR2 as YYDKDF (reference sequence). V was trimmed by 0 bases and J by 2 bases, leaving 4 bases between them. The CDR3 has 13 amino acids. Looking up the rest from reference TRBV15 and TRBJ1-2 gives the full variable domain: DAMVIQNPRYQVTQFGKPVTLSCSQTLNHNVMYWYQQKSSQAPKLLFHYYDKDFNNEADTPDNFQSRRPNTSFCFLDIRSPGLGDTAMYLCATSRDVNYGYTFGSGTRLTVV.

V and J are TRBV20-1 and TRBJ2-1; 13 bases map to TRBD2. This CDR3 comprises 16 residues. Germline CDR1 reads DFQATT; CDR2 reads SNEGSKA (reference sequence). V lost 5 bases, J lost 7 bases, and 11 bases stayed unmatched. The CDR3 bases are TGCAGTGCTCTAGTTAGGACTAGCGGGGGCTGGAATGAGCAGTTCTTC. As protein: CSALVRTSGGWNEQFF.

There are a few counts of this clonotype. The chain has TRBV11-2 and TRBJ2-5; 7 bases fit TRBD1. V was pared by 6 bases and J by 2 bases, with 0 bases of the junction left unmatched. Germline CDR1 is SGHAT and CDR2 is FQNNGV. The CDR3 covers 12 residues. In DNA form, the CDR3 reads TGTGCCAGCAGGGGACAGCAAGAGACCCAGTACTTC. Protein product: CASRGQQETQYF.